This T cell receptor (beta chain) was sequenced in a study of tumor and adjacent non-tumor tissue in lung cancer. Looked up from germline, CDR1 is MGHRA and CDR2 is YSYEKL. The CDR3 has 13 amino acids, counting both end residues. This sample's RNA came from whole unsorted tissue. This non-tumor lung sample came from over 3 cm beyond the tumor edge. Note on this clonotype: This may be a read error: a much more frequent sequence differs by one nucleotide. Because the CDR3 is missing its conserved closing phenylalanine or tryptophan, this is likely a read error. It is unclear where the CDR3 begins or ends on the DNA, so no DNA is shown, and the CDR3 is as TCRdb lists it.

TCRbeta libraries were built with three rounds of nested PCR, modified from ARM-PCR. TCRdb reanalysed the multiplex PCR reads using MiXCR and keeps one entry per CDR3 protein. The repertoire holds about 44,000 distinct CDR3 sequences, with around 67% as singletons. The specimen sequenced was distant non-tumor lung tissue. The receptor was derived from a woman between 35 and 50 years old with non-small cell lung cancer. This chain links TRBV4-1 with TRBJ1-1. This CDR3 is CASSQESRTEVFS.